Below, one T cell receptor beta chain is given with its context. Its antigen remains unidentified. It has no much larger one-base neighbor in the sample; base qualities were not kept. Libraries were built with 5' RACE. The sample was run on an Illumina HiSeq 2500. The second PCR ran for about 6 to 11 cycles and used a J-beta primer mix along with a sample-barcoded 5' primer. A unique molecular identifier was introduced onto each TCR beta cDNA molecule by a template-switch 5' adaptor carrying 12 random nucleotides. Each sample yielded at least 3 million CDR3-containing paired-end reads. First-strand cDNA synthesis was performed from all RNA using the Mint cDNA synthesis kit, with priming by a TRBC-specific oligonucleotide. After uracil-DNA glycosylase treatment, a first 18-cycle PCR used universal primers M1SS and BC2_uni_R on all cDNA. As for the authors' bioinformatics: For normalization, 1 million high-quality reads were randomly selected from each sample, with every read carrying a distinct molecular identifier. Instead of being binned into consensus sequences, reads that shared molecular identifiers were thrown out. CDR3 identification, clonotype clustering and error correction used MiTCR with a Q25 quality threshold and the strictest error-elimination algorithm. A nonparametric unseen species model using Euler transformation provided a lower-bound estimate of total TCR beta diversity. TCRdb trimmed the raw reads at Q25, called clones with MiXCR and kept productive beta chains. Entries are consolidated by CDR3 protein sequence, retaining the most common genes and DNA. Clone size and V and J calls follow TCRdb, not the original study. The sample table holds 700,000 to 950,000 distinct CDR3 sequences, of which about three fifths were seen once. The top ten clonotypes cover about 20% of the sample.

The roughly 39 donors, aged 6 to 90 years, were systemically healthy Caucasian individuals from Russia. Each donor gave 8 to 10 milliliters of peripheral blood, drawn into EDTA-treated Vacutainer tubes. Ficoll-Paque density-gradient centrifugation was used to isolate PBMCs, with at least 6.5 million per sample. Total RNA, at least 6 micrograms per sample, was extracted from PBMCs with Trizol reagent. For every donor, an aliquot of PBMCs went through flow cytometry to measure the percentages of naive CD45RAhigh/CD27high T cells. V gives up 2 bases and J gives up 7 bases, and the segment between their germline ends measures 6 bases. The CDR3, from cysteine to phenylalanine, totals 12 residues. The read is trimmed to its CDR3 DNA, 36 bases read in frame from base 1. Via the germline V gene, CDR1 is MNHEY and CDR2 SVGEGT. The data were taken from a study of blood T cells in healthy people across ages (dated by TCRdb to about 2015). Broadly, across the study: Template switching captured roughly one uniquely barcoded TCR beta cDNA molecule per two T cells in model experiments. To track age-related changes in TCR beta repertoire diversity, the study relied on deep sequencing normalized with unique cDNA molecular identifiers. Four age groups were formed from the donors: young (average approximately 15 years), middle-aged (approximately 40), aged (roughly 58) and long-lived (less than 85). To avoid experimental bias, donors of different ages were randomly spread across the sequencing lanes. The study analyzed two additional independent replicas of 1 million unique cDNA reads from the same blood draw for two donors, one aged 18 to 29 and one aged 80 or older.

Paper-wide results and their limitations: Because donor CMV infection status was unknown, age-related changes in expanded clonotypes were potentially confounded. The percentage of naive T cells measured by flow cytometry correlated strongly with observed TCR beta diversity. Since profiling was done on bulk unsorted PBMCs, naive and antigen-experienced compartments could not be conclusively compared. The long-lived group showed more naive CD4+ T cells, fewer expanded clones and increased TCR diversity than the aged group, suggesting age selection. As age increased, observed TCR beta diversity per million T cells dropped in a roughly linear way, and a significant reduction was already evident by age about 36. Estimates of total diversity from one million sequenced T cells were regarded as lower bounds and underestimates.

This TCR was recovered from a man younger than 40 in good health. What was sequenced was blood. The chain couples TRBV6-2 or TRBV6-3 to TRBJ2-1; the D gene identity is not certain. The CDR3 protein is CASSYNGNEQFF. The sequence in DNA is TGTGCCAGCAGTTACAACGGAAATGAGCAGTTCTTC.